The 6 T cell receptor beta chains below come from one sample, sequenced in a study of cytomegalovirus exposure and HLA in healthy donors (TCRdb year 2017). The library was generated by the immunoSEQ multiplex PCR assay. For the multiplex PCR, a mixture combining 60 forward primers for TCR Vbeta segments and 13 reverse primers for TCR Jbeta segments was used. Here the immuneACCESS table is served through TCRdb, limited to in-frame sequences with V and J called. Missing clones are a known gap in these copies; in checked studies unresolved V genes cover under half, and the rest lacks a known reason. This sample comprises 60,000 to 85,000 clones, 72% of them detected only once. The top ten hold approximately 5% of the sample. The sequenced material came from PBMCs. The receptors here all came from a man in his 60s in good health and CMV-seropositive.

Details on this clone: The germline gene is not matched at one end of the junction; a read error may be the cause. Other DNA sequences of this sample code for an identical CDR3. The chain joins TRBV10-3 to TRBJ2-7; the D is unclear. Germline V gene lookup returns CDR1 ENHRY and CDR2 SYGVKD. CDR3 size: 14 residues. CDR3 amino acids: CAISVRGQLNEQYF. The CDR3 nucleotides are TGTGCCATCAGTGTAAGAGGCCAGCTTAACGAGCAGTATTTC.

This clone was seen a handful of times. The chain employs TRBV6-6 and TRBJ1-1; TRBD1 matches 7 bases. Germline V gene data show CDR1 as MNHNY and CDR2 as SVGAGI (reference sequence). This CDR3 is built from 13 residues. The ends lost 5 bases at V and 2 bases at J; junction bases unmatched: 2. CDR3 amino acids: CASSRQGNTEAFF. Written as DNA, the CDR3 is TGTGCCAGCAGTCGACAGGGTAACACTGAAGCTTTCTTT.

The chain couples TRBV27 to TRBJ1-5; the match to TRBD1 covers 7 bases. The CDR3 loop spans 14 amino acids. CDR1 and CDR2 (germline): MNHEY, SMNVEV (reference sequence). V shed 10 bases, J shed 3 bases, and the junction held 9 bases outside the gene matches. CDR3 protein: CATARQGLNQPQHF. For the CDR3, the DNA is TGTGCCACCGCCAGACAGGGCCTCAATCAGCCCCAGCATTTT.

As to this clone: The sample contains more than one DNA sequence encoding this CDR3. The rearrangement links TRBV5-4 to TRBJ2-1; 7 nucleotides align to TRBD1. Trimming at V came to 4 bases and at J to 0 bases, leaving 4 bases not matched to a gene. The germline gives CDR1 SGHNT, CDR2 YYREEE (reference sequence). The CDR3 spans 15 residues. CDR3 protein: CASSIQGSSYNEQFF. The CDR3 bases are TGTGCCAGCAGCATACAGGGGAGCTCCTACAATGAGCAGTTCTTC.

This clone occurred once. The genes are TRBV2 and TRBJ1-5, with D perhaps matching TRBD1 (6 bases). CDR3 size: 12 residues. The germline V gene encodes CDR1 SNHLY and CDR2 FYNNEI. V gave up 7 bases and J gave up 7 bases, with 11 bases separating them. The CDR3 coding sequence is TGTGCCAGCAACAGGGCAAAACAGCCCCAGCATTTT. This encodes CASNRAKQPQHF. The full variable domain, its missing parts supplied by reference TRBV2 and TRBJ1-5, is EPEVTQTPSHQVTQMGQEVILRCVPISNHLYFYWYRQILGQKVEFLVSFYNNEISEKSEIFDDQFSVERPDGSNFTLKIRSTKLEDSAMYFCASNRAKQPQHFGDGTRLSIL.

The CDR3 DNA follows: TGTGCCAGCAGCCCCATGGCGGGAGAGGGTACAGATACGCAGTATTTT. Amino acids: CASSPMAGEGTDTQYF. V gene TRBV11-3 combines with J gene TRBJ2-3; 7 bases are shared with TRBD2. The CDR3 totals 16 residues. Germline CDR1 SGHNT, CDR2 YENEEA. Trimming cost V 5 bases and J 3 bases; bases outside gene matches: 11.